This is a list of T cell receptor beta chains from one sample in a study of cytomegalovirus exposure and HLA in healthy donors. The assay was immunoSEQ multiplex PCR, and TCRdb's table has in-frame clones only and misses some. This sample yields fewer than 90,000 clones, of which roughly 84% are seen a single time; over 10% belongs to the top ten. The sequencing input was PBMCs. The source of these receptors is a woman aged 18-35 years in good health and CMV-seropositive. Each CDR3 is given with its conserved first and last residue. The D gene is left open where the match is weak. A clone size is listed for some rows: how often the clone was seen (once, few, many), or a class if it is expanded.

j_gene,len,d_gene,abundance,v_gene,CDR3nt,CDR3aa
TRBJ1-4,16,.,.,TRBV28,TGTGCCAGCAGTTCCCCGGACAGCCCAGGAACTGAAAAACTGTTTTTT,CASSSPDSPGTEKLFF
TRBJ2-1,16,TRBD2,once,TRBV6-7,TGTGCCAGCAGTCTCCCTCTAGCGGGGCATTACAATGAGCAGTTCTTC,CASSLPLAGHYNEQFF
TRBJ1-1,14,TRBD1,.,TRBV19,TGTGCCAGTAGTATGACAGGGGAGAACACTGAAGCTTTCTTT,CASSMTGENTEAFF
TRBJ1-2,18,.,.,TRBV4-3,TGCGCCAGCAGCCAAGAGGTCTCGTGGGCTGGGGAGGCTGGAAGCTACACCTTC,CASSQEVSWAGEAGSYTF
TRBJ1-5,15,.,.,TRBV27,TGTGCCAGCAGACCAGGTGTTGTGAGCAATCAGCCCCAGCATTTT,CASRPGVVSNQPQHF
TRBJ2-2,14,.,.,TRBV7-9,TGTGCCAGCAGGCCGACAGGGAGGACCGGGGAGCTGTTTTTT,CASRPTGRTGELFF
TRBJ1-1,16,.,.,TRBV14,TGTGCCAGCACTCTAGAGGGCCTCATCATGAACACTGAAGCTTTCTTT,CASTLEGLIMNTEAFF
TRBJ1-4,15,.,.,TRBV5-4,TGTGCCAGCAGCTCCGGGGGGGCGACTAATGAAAAACTGTTTTTT,CASSSGGATNEKLFF
TRBJ1-2,12,.,.,TRBV6-6,TGTGCCAGCAAGGGGATACACTATGGCTACACCTTC,CASKGIHYGYTF
TRBJ2-7,14,.,.,TRBV28,TGTGCCAGCAGTTTACCCAGGGTTCCGTACGAGCAGTACTTC,CASSLPRVPYEQYF
TRBJ1-6,15,.,.,TRBV6-1,TGTGCCACCGAGATGACCGGTACGGAGGACTCACCCCTCCACTTT,CATEMTGTEDSPLHF
TRBJ2-7,13,TRBD2,.,TRBV5-1,TGCGCCAGCAGCCCGGGAGGTGGATACGAGCAGTACTTC,CASSPGGGYEQYF
TRBJ1-5,14,.,.,TRBV27,TGTGCCAGCAGTTTAATCGGGGGGGGACAGCCCCAGCATTTT,CASSLIGGGQPQHF
TRBJ2-2,14,.,.,TRBV2,TGTGCCAGCAGTGACACAGCGAACACCGGGGAGCTGTTTTTT,CASSDTANTGELFF
TRBJ2-2,12,.,.,TRBV11-3,TGTGCCAGCAGCTTAGTCAACGGGGAGCTGTTTTTT,CASSLVNGELFF
TRBJ2-1,13,.,.,TRBV27,TGTGCCAGCAGTCTCGACAGCGACAATGAGCAGTTCTTC,CASSLDSDNEQFF
TRBJ1-6,15,TRBD1,.,TRBV27,TGTGCCAGCAGTATGGGACAGGGATGGATATCCCCCCTCCACTTT,CASSMGQGWISPLHF
TRBJ1-2,14,.,few,TRBV6-1,TGTGCCAGCAGCGTTTGGGGATCCGAGGGTGGCTACACCTTC,CASSVWGSEGGYTF
TRBJ2-2,17,TRBD1,.,TRBV5-1,TGCGCCAGCAGCCTTCTTCCGGGACAGGGGGGAACCGGGGAGCTGTTTTTT,CASSLLPGQGGTGELFF
TRBJ2-7,16,TRBD1,.,TRBV9,TGTGCCAGCAGCGGAAACCGGGGGACAGGGTTGAACGAGCAGTACTTC,CASSGNRGTGLNEQYF
TRBJ2-1,15,TRBD2,.,TRBV13,TGTGCCAGCAGCCCTAGCGGGGGCACCTACAATGAGCAGTTCTTC,CASSPSGGTYNEQFF
TRBJ2-1,15,TRBD2,.,TRBV9,TGTGCCAGCAGCGTAGGTGGGGGGGCCTACAATGAGCAGTTCTTC,CASSVGGGAYNEQFF
TRBJ1-1,16,.,.,TRBV19,TGTGCCAGTAGCCTCCCAGGGATCTCTTTCGTCACTGAAGCTTTCTTT,CASSLPGISFVTEAFF
TRBJ2-2,16,TRBD1,.,TRBV28,TGTGCCAGCAGTTTTTCGACAGGGGGGGGCACCGGGGAGCTGTTTTTT,CASSFSTGGGTGELFF
TRBJ1-4,17,.,.,TRBV27,TGTGCCAGCAGTCGAAGTGGGCAGCCAACAACTAATGAAAAACTGTTTTTT,CASSRSGQPTTNEKLFF
TRBJ2-7,14,.,few,TRBV30,TGTGCCTGCGGTATCGGGGAGAGCTCCTACGAGCAGTACTTC,CACGIGESSYEQYF
TRBJ2-1,16,.,.,TRBV28,TGTGCCAGCAGTTTCGACCCCAGGGGAATCCACAATGAGCAGTTCTTC,CASSFDPRGIHNEQFF
TRBJ1-3,14,.,.,TRBV6-5,TGTGCCAGCAGCCCAGGAAACCAACGAAACACCATATATTTT,CASSPGNQRNTIYF
TRBJ2-3,17,TRBD2,.,TRBV9,TGTGCCAGCAGCGTAGTTCGCGGGGGGGACTATTCAGATACGCAGTATTTT,CASSVVRGGDYSDTQYF
TRBJ2-2,15,TRBD2,few,TRBV2,TGTGCCAGCAGGGTAGCGGGGGGTGGCACCGGGGAGCTGTTTTTT,CASRVAGGGTGELFF
TRBJ1-3,16,TRBD1,.,TRBV5-1,TGCGCCAGCAGCTTGGGGACAGGGATAGTCGGAAACACCATATATTTT,CASSLGTGIVGNTIYF
TRBJ2-7,15,.,once,TRBV28,TGTGCCAGCAGTTTATGGGGGGCCTTTTCGTCCGAGCAGTACTTC,CASSLWGAFSSEQYF
TRBJ1-2,15,.,.,TRBV10-1,TGCGCCAGCAGCGCAACGGGGGTGTATAACTATGGCTACACCTTC,CASSATGVYNYGYTF
TRBJ2-7,15,TRBD2,.,TRBV9,TGTGCCAGCAGCGTAGCTAGCGGGTTTCCCTACGAGCAGTACTTC,CASSVASGFPYEQYF
TRBJ1-1,14,.,.,TRBV5-1,TGCGCCAGCAGCTTGGGGGAGCCGAACACTGAAGCTTTCTTT,CASSLGEPNTEAFF
TRBJ1-5,13,.,.,TRBV10-3,TGTGCCATCAGGGGGCTCGGCAATCAGCCCCAGCATTTT,CAIRGLGNQPQHF
TRBJ1-1,13,.,few,TRBV7-9,TGTGCCAGCAGCTTAACAGGGAACACTGAAGCTTTCTTT,CASSLTGNTEAFF
TRBJ2-5,15,TRBD1,.,TRBV5-1,TGCGCCAGCAGCTTAGGACAGGGGGCCGTAGAGACCCAGTACTTC,CASSLGQGAVETQYF
TRBJ1-2,14,TRBD1,few,TRBV7-2,TGTGCCAGCAGCCGAAGACAGGGGGCCGATGGCTACACCTTC,CASSRRQGADGYTF
TRBJ2-3,14,.,.,TRBV27,TGTGCCAGCAGTTCTCCGAGCAGGACAGATACGCAGTATTTT,CASSSPSRTDTQYF
TRBJ2-5,16,TRBD2,.,TRBV7-9,TGTGCCAGCAGCTTTGGGGTAGCGGGGGGAGGAGAGACCCAGTACTTC,CASSFGVAGGGETQYF
TRBJ1-5,14,TRBD1,once,TRBV7-2,TGTGCCAGCAGCGACGACAGGGTGGACCAGCCCCAGCATTTT,CASSDDRVDQPQHF
TRBJ1-4,16,.,.,TRBV28,TGTGCCAGCAGCCCTCTCTCCCGGGGGTTGAAGGAAAAACTGTTTTTT,CASSPLSRGLKEKLFF
TRBJ2-7,15,TRBD1,once,TRBV11-2,TGTGCCAGCAGCTTACTGACAGGGGATGCTCACGAGCAGTACTTC,CASSLLTGDAHEQYF
TRBJ2-3,16,TRBD2,.,TRBV7-7,TGTGCCAGCAGCCGAGGACTAGCGGGGGCCGGAGATACGCAGTATTTT,CASSRGLAGAGDTQYF
TRBJ2-5,15,TRBD1,.,TRBV5-1,TGCGCCAGCAGCTTGGTGGGACAGGGGGAAGAGACCCAGTACTTC,CASSLVGQGEETQYF
TRBJ2-2,14,.,.,TRBV25-1,TGTGCCAGCAGTGAACGCACAGACACCGGGGAGCTGTTTTTT,CASSERTDTGELFF
TRBJ2-7,14,TRBD2,.,TRBV7-2,TGTGCCAGCCGCTACGGGGGGGCTTCCTACGAGCAGTACTTC,CASRYGGASYEQYF
TRBJ1-1,12,.,once,TRBV7-9,TGTGCCAGCAGCTTAGGGGGGGAATGGGCCTTCTTT,CASSLGGEWAFF
TRBJ1-6,16,TRBD1,.,TRBV18,TGTGCCAGCTCACCTCTATCAGGGGGCGCGGATTCACCCCTCCACTTT,CASSPLSGGADSPLHF
TRBJ2-3,14,.,few,TRBV27,TGTGCCAGCAGAGTGAACAGGGTCACAGATACGCAGTATTTT,CASRVNRVTDTQYF
TRBJ1-5,13,.,many,TRBV7-9,TGTGCCAGCAGACGGGACACTCATCAGCCCCAGCATTTT,CASRRDTHQPQHF
TRBJ2-7,16,.,many,TRBV4-1,TGCGCCAGCAGCCAAGTGACGGGACACCTCGCCTTCGAGCAGTACTTC,CASSQVTGHLAFEQYF